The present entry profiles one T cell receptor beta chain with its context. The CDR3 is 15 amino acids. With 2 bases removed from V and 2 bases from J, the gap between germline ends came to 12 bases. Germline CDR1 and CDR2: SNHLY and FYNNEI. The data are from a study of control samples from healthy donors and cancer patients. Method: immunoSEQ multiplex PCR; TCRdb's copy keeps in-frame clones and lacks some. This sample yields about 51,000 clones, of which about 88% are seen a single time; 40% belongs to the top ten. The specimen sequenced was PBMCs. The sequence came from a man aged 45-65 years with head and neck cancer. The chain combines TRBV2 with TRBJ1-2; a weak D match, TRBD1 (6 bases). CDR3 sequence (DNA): TGTGCCAGCAGTGAATCGGGACACCCCAACTATGGCTACACCTTC. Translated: CASSESGHPNYGYTF.